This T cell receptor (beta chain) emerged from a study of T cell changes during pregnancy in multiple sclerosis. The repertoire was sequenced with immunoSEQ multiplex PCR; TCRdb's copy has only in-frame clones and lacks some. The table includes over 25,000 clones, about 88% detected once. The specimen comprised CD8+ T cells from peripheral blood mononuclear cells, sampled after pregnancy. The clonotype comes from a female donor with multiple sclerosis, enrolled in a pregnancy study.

The CDR3 loop reads CAWSTGTGVTDTQYF. The CDR3 nucleotides read TGTGCCTGGAGCACCGGAACAGGGGTGACAGATACGCAGTATTTT. The rearrangement uses TRBV30 and TRBJ2-3; 7 nucleotides match TRBD1. Germline V CDR1 and CDR2: GTSNPN, SVGIG (reference sequence). V lost 3 bases, J lost 3 bases, and 9 bases stayed unmatched. The CDR3 consists of 15 residues.